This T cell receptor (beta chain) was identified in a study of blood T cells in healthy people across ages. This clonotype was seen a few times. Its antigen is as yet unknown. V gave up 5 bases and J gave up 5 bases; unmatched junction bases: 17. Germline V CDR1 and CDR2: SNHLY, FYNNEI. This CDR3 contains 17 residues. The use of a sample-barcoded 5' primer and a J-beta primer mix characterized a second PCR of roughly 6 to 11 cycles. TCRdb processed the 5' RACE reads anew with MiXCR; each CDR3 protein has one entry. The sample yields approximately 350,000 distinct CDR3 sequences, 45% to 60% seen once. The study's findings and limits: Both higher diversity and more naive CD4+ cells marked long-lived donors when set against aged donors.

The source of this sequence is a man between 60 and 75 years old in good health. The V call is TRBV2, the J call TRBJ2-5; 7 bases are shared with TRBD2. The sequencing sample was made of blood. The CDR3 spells CASSPRERGGSSETQYF. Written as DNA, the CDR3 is TGTGCCAGCAGTCCCCGAGAGCGGGGAGGCTCCTCGGAGACCCAGTACTTC.